The 10 T cell receptor beta chains below all came from one sample that was sequenced in a study of T cell repertoires in cytomegalovirus infection. TCRdb analysed the reads with MiXCR anew, one entry per CDR3 protein. The sample consists of roughly 200,000 distinct CDR3 sequences, nearly 9.5% of them appearing once. The sample consisted of PBMCs. These receptors originate from a human donor in good health (CMV status not recorded). Some clones in this sample may be carry-over from other donors' samples.

This clonotype was seen repeatedly, ten times or more. This sequence joins TRBV7-2 and TRBJ2-1; 9 bases line up with TRBD2. Germline V gives CDR1 SGHTA, CDR2 FQGNSA. Losses at the gene ends were 1 base for V and 9 bases for J; bases not matched to a gene: 10. The CDR3 length is 16 residues. CDR3 loop: CASSLDSLAGFGEQFF. The CDR3 DNA sequence: TGTGCCAGCAGCTTAGACAGCCTAGCGGGGTTCGGTGAGCAGTTCTTC.

The rearrangement links TRBV29-1 to TRBJ2-3; D may be TRBD1 (5 bases). This CDR3 spans 14 amino acids. The V end lost 1 base, the J end lost 2 bases, and 10 bases lay between the germline ends. Germline V gene data show CDR1 as SQVTM and CDR2 as ANQGSEA. The CDR3 nucleotides read TGCAGCGTTGAAGGGCAGGGCATCACAGATACGCAGTATTTT. This translates into CSVEGQGITDTQYF.

The sample holds many counts of this clonotype. J is TRBJ1-5 and V is TRBV7-8; 9 bases are a match to TRBD1. From germline, CDR1 is SGHVS and CDR2 FQNEAQ. V was clipped by 1 base and J by 5 bases; unmatched bases: 0. This CDR3 is 14 amino acids long. The CDR3 region has the DNA TGTGCCAGCAGCTTAGGGACAGGGGATCAGCCCCAGCATTTT. As protein: CASSLGTGDQPQHF.

This clonotype appeared a few times. The chain carries TRBV20-1 and TRBJ2-3; 9 positions agree with TRBD2. The CDR3 is made up of 15 amino acids. The V and J ends lost 6 bases and 1 base, in that order; junction bases with no gene match: 8. Germline-derived CDR1 and CDR2 are DFQATT and SNEGSKA (reference sequence). The CDR3 DNA reads as TGCAGTGCCCCCGGGACTAGCAGGGGCACAGATACGCAGTATTTT. Translated, it gives CSAPGTSRGTDTQYF.

V is TRBV12-3 or TRBV12-4 and J is TRBJ2-7; a possible D gene is TRBD2 (5 bases). The CDR3 consists of 14 residues. V was cut by 2 bases and J by 2 bases, with 10 bases left in between. The CDR3 is CASSLRGETYEQYF. The DNA for the CDR3 is TGTGCCAGCAGTTTACGGGGAGAAACCTACGAGCAGTACTTC.

This clonotype was seen at least ten times. This chain joins TRBV7-9 and TRBJ2-1; D could derive from TRBD1 or TRBD2 (7 bases each). CDR3 size: 14 residues. V was clipped by 3 bases and J by 5 bases, with 11 bases between them. Per germline, CDR1 SEHNR and CDR2 FQNEAQ (reference sequence). CDR3: CASSLAGGDNEQFF. Here the CDR3 DNA reads TGTGCCAGCAGCTTGGCAGGGGGGGACAATGAGCAGTTCTTC.

This clonotype has at least ten counts. The V and J genes are TRBV28 and TRBJ1-2; 7 nucleotides agree with TRBD1. The CDR3 has 16 residues. After removal of 6 bases from V and 2 bases from J, the junction contained 12 bases not matched to a gene. Germline loops: CDR1 MDHEN, CDR2 SYDVKM. This chain's CDR3 is CASREVGTASNYGYTF. The CDR3 region has the DNA TGTGCCAGCAGAGAAGTTGGGACAGCAAGCAACTATGGCTACACCTTC.

This clonotype has more than one count but fewer than ten. The chain has TRBV28 and TRBJ1-2; a possible D gene is TRBD1 (6 bases). The CDR3 spans 12 residues. V lost 10 bases and J lost 4, with 13 bases in between. From germline, CDR1 is MDHEN and CDR2 SYDVKM. The CDR3 nucleotides read TGTGCCACTAAACAGGGCCTCTATGGCTACACCTTC. Translating gives CATKQGLYGYTF.

The chain is built from TRBV20-1 and TRBJ1-6; TRBD1 agrees at 8 bases. Germline CDR1 reads DFQATT; CDR2 reads SNEGSKA (reference sequence). V was pared by 2 bases and J by 8 bases, with 11 bases of the junction left unmatched. The CDR3 runs 16 residues. CDR3: CSARSITSGGDSPLHF. CDR3 nucleotide sequence: TGCAGTGCTAGATCCATCACATCAGGGGGCGATTCACCCCTCCACTTT.

This clonotype was found a few times. J is TRBJ1-1 and V is TRBV5-6; D is unresolved. The ends were cut back, 2 bases at V and 11 bases at J, with 13 bases in the middle. CDR1 and CDR2 (germline): SGHDT, YYEEEE. There are 12 residues in the CDR3. CDR3 loop: CASSLGIVGAFF. The CDR3 DNA reads TGTGCCAGCAGCTTAGGGATCGTCGGGGCTTTCTTT. Using reference TRBV5-6 and TRBJ1-1 for the parts outside the CDR3, the full variable domain is DAGVTQSPTHLIKTRGQQVTLRCSPKSGHDTVSWYQQALGQGPQFIFQYYEEEERQRGNFPDRFSGHQFPNYSSELNVNALLLGDSALYLCASSLGIVGAFFGQGTRLTVV.